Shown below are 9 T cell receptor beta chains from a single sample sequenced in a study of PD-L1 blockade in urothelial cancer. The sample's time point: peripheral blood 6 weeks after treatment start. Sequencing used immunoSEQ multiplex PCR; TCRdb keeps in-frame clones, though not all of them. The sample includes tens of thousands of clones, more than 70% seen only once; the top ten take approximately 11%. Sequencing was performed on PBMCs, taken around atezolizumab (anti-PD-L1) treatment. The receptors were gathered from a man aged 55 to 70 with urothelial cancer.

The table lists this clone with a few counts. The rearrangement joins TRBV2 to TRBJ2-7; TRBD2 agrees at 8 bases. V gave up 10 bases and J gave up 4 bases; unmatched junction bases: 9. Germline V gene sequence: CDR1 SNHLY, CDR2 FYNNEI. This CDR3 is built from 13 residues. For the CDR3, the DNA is TGTGCCACCGGGGGGGTGAGTTTTTACGAGCAGTACTTC. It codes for CATGGVSFYEQYF.

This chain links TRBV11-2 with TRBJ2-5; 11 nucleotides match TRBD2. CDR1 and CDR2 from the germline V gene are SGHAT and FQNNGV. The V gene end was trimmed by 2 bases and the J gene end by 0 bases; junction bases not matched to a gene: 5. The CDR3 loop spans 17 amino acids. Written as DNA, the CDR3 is TGTGCCAGCAGCTTAACTTTAGCGGGAGGGCACCAAGAGACCCAGTACTTC. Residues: CASSLTLAGGHQETQYF. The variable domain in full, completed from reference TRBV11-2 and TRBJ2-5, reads EAGVAQSPRYKIIEKRQSVAFWCNPISGHATLYWYQQILGQGPKLLIQFQNNGVVDDSQLPKDRFSAERLKGVDSTLKIQPAKLEDSAVYLCASSLTLAGGHQETQYFGPGTRLLVL.

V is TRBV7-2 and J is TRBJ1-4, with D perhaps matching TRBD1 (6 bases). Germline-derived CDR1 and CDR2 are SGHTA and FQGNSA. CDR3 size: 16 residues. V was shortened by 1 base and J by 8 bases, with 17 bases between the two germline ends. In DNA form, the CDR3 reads TGTGCCAGCAGCTTAGGGATGGACAGCCCTTGGGAAAAACTGTTTTTT. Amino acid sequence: CASSLGMDSPWEKLFF.

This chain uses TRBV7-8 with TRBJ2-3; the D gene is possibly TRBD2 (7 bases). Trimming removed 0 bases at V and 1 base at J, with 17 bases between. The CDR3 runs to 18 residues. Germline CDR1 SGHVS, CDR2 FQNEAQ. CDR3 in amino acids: CASSLARLRGGRTDTQYF. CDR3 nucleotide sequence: TGTGCCAGCAGCTTAGCGCGGTTGAGGGGGGGCCGCACAGATACGCAGTATTTT.

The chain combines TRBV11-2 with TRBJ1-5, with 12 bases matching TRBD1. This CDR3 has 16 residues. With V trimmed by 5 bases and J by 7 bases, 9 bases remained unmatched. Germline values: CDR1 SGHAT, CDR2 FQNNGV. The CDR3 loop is CASSTGTGGGRQPQHF. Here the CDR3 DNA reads TGTGCCAGCAGCACGGGGACAGGGGGCGGCAGACAGCCCCAGCATTTT.

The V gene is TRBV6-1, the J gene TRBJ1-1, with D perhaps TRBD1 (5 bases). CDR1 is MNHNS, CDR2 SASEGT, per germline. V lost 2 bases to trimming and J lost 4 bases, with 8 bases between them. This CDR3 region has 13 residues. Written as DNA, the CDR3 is TGTGCCAGCAGTGAACTGGGGGGCACTGAAGCTTTCTTT. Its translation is CASSELGGTEAFF.

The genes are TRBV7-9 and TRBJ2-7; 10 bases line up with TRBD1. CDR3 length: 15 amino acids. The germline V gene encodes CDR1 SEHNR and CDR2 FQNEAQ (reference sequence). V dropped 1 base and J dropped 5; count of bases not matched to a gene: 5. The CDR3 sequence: CASSLDGTGAHEQYF. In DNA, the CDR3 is TGTGCCAGCAGCTTAGATGGGACAGGGGCCCACGAGCAGTACTTC.

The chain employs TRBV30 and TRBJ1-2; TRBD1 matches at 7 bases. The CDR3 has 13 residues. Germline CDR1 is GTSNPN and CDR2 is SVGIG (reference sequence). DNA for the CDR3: TGTGCTTTATCCGGAGGGGGCTTAGGTGGCTACACCTTC. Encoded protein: CALSGGGLGGYTF.

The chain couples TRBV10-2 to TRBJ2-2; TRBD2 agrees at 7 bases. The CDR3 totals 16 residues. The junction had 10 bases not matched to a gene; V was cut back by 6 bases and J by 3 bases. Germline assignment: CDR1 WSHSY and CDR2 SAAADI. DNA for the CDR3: TGCGCCAGCAGCAGCTCGGCGCTAGCGGACACCGGGGAGCTGTTTTTT. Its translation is CASSSSALADTGELFF.